Reported below is one TCR beta chain. The sample is drawn from a study of OX40 agonist ivuxolimab in advanced cancers. Germline V gene lookup returns CDR1 SNHLY and CDR2 FYNNEI. With V trimmed by 8 bases and J by 3 bases, 4 bases remained unmatched. The CDR3 loop spans 12 amino acids. The method was immunoSEQ multiplex PCR; TCRdb's version includes in-frame clones alone and lacks a portion of them. The sample comprises tens of thousands of clones, about 90% of which are singletons, and less than 15% rests with the top ten. Sequencing was performed on CD4+ or CD8+ T cells sorted from blood, taken in a trial of the OX40 agonist ivuxolimab. The receptor was isolated from an adult with an advanced solid tumor such as melanoma, head and neck, liver or kidney cancer. This chain links TRBV2 with TRBJ2-7, with 7 bases identical to TRBD1. The CDR3 coding sequence is TGTGCCAGCTTGGACAGGTACTACGAGCAGTACTTC. Its protein product is CASLDRYYEQYF.